A single sample is the source of the 30 T cell receptor beta chains below, sequenced in a study of cytomegalovirus exposure and HLA in healthy donors. The PCR made use of 60 Vbeta and 13 Jbeta primers. Measured with immunoSEQ multiplex PCR; TCRdb has only the in-frame clones, and not every one. Among approximately 120,000 clones listed, 76% were seen once. The specimen was PBMCs. The origin of the receptors is a man in his fifties in good health and CMV-seronegative.

The chain links TRBV2 to TRBJ1-4; the D gene is possibly TRBD1 (6 bases). This CDR3 is built from 15 residues. Germline V gives CDR1 SNHLY, CDR2 FYNNEI. V was shortened by 1 base and J by 8 bases, with 14 bases between the two germline ends. CDR3: CASSEVAGGAEKLFF. CDR3 nucleotide sequence: TGTGCCAGCAGTGAAGTTGCCGGGGGGGCGGAAAAACTGTTTTTT.

This sequence joins TRBV5-1 and TRBJ2-7, with a tentative D call TRBD2 (5 bases). The CDR3 has 13 amino acids. In germline, CDR1 is SGHRS, CDR2 YFSETQ. Trimming shortened V by 4 bases and J by 6 bases, and 14 bases separated the two germline ends. The CDR3 region has the DNA TGCGCCAGCAGCCCACGAGGGATCGGCGAGCAGTACTTC. Amino acid sequence: CASSPRGIGEQYF.

The rearrangement uses TRBV7-9 and TRBJ2-2, with a weak D call TRBD2 (6 bases). The V gene's germline CDR1 is SEHNR and CDR2 FQNEAQ (reference sequence). This CDR3 contains 13 residues. V lost 5 bases, J lost 6 bases, and 10 bases lay in between. CDR3 sequence reads: CASSRGESGELFF. The CDR3 DNA is TGTGCCAGCAGCCGCGGGGAATCCGGGGAGCTGTTTTTT. The entire variable domain, with the rest obtained from reference TRBV7-9 and TRBJ2-2, is as follows: DTGVSQNPRHKITKRGQNVTFRCDPISEHNRLYWYRQTLGQGPEFLTYFQNEAQLEKSRLLSDRFSAERPKGSFSTLEIQRTEQGDSAMYLCASSRGESGELFFGEGSRLTVL.

A note on this clone: The junction differs from germline at one of its ends, possibly a read error. The chain combines TRBV7-9 with TRBJ1-6, with 8 nucleotides matching TRBD1. This CDR3 contains 15 residues. Germline V gives CDR1 SEHNR, CDR2 FQNEAQ (reference sequence). CDR3 loop: CSSSPRTGNDSPLHF. The CDR3 DNA reads TGTTCCAGCAGCCCACGGACAGGGAACGATTCACCCCTCCACTTT.

V is TRBV15 and J is TRBJ1-1; 10 bases match TRBD1. This CDR3 spans 15 amino acids. The V segment lost 3 bases and the J segment 3 bases; nucleotides outside the gene matches: 4. The germline CDR1 and CDR2 sequences are LNHNV and YYDKDF (reference sequence). CDR3 in DNA: TGTGCCACCAGCAGGGAGACAGGGGGCTACACTGAAGCTTTCTTT. It codes for CATSRETGGYTEAFF.

The chain carries TRBV2 and TRBJ1-1; D remains unclear. Deletions cut 9 bases from V and 1 base from J, with 6 bases between. Per the germline V gene, CDR1 is SNHLY and CDR2 is FYNNEI. The CDR3 has 11 residues. CDR3 DNA sequence: TGTGCCAGGAACGGGAACACTGAAGCTTTCTTT. Protein sequence: CARNGNTEAFF.

This clone was detected a few times. The J gene is TRBJ2-2, the V gene TRBV30; D gene uncertain. Trimming cost V 2 bases and J 2 bases, with 6 bases left between them. CDR1 GTSNPN and CDR2 SVGIG come from the germline V gene (reference sequence). The CDR3 has 13 residues. This CDR3 is CAWSLTNTGELFF. CDR3 in DNA: TGTGCCTGGAGTCTCACAAACACCGGGGAGCTGTTTTTT.

This clone came up once. The chain carries TRBV11-2 and TRBJ1-2; D may be TRBD1 (6 bases). V gave up 7 bases and J gave up 8 bases, with 11 bases separating them. The CDR3 runs to 11 residues. The germline gives CDR1 SGHAT, CDR2 FQNNGV. The CDR3 nucleotides read TGTGCCAGCACCCCAAGGGGGGGCTACACCTTC. The encoded protein is CASTPRGGYTF. Drawing the rest from reference TRBV11-2 and TRBJ1-2, the complete variable domain is EAGVAQSPRYKIIEKRQSVAFWCNPISGHATLYWYQQILGQGPKLLIQFQNNGVVDDSQLPKDRFSAERLKGVDSTLKIQPAKLEDSAVYLCASTPRGGYTFGSGTRLTVV.

This clone was counted once. The chain is built from TRBV25-1 and TRBJ1-4; no reliable D call. Trimming shortened V by 8 bases and J by 7 bases, and 14 bases separated the two germline ends. The germline V gene encodes CDR1 MGHDK and CDR2 SYGVNS. The CDR3 is 13 residues long. This CDR3 is CASQRGGFEKLFF. The DNA for the CDR3 is TGTGCCAGCCAGCGGGGTGGGTTTGAAAAACTGTTTTTT. The full variable domain, rest sourced from reference TRBV25-1 and TRBJ1-4, is EADIYQTPRYLVIGTGKKITLECSQTMGHDKMYWYQQDPGMELHLIHYSYGVNSTEKGDLSSESTVSRIRTEHFPLTLESARPSHTSQYLCASQRGGFEKLFFGSGTQLSVL.

The V gene is TRBV6-6, the J gene TRBJ2-1, with 8 bases fitting TRBD2. Germline CDR1 MNHNY, CDR2 SVGAGI (reference sequence). Losses at the gene ends were 5 bases for V and 4 bases for J; bases not matched to a gene: 7. This CDR3 comprises 15 residues. The CDR3, as DNA: TGTGCCAGCAGTGGTAGCGGGGAAGGATACAATGAGCAGTTCTTC. Residues: CASSGSGEGYNEQFF.

This clone was recorded a few times. The chain recombines TRBV7-8 with TRBJ2-2, with 8 bases lining up with TRBD2. Trimming at V came to 2 bases and at J to 4 bases, leaving 9 bases not matched to a gene. Germline CDR1 and CDR2: SGHVS and FQNEAQ. The CDR3 runs 17 residues. Here the CDR3 DNA reads TGTGCCAGCAGCTTAAGCCTCGCGGGGGGCCTCACCGGGGAGCTGTTTTTT. Translation: CASSLSLAGGLTGELFF.

The CDR3 region has the DNA TGTGCCAGCAGCTATAAAGGAGGTCACACTGAAGCTTTCTTT. Translation: CASSYKGGHTEAFF. The chain has TRBV21-1 and TRBJ1-1. TRBV21-1 has pseudogene status. The CDR3 is made up of 14 amino acids.

The rearrangement links TRBV4-1 to TRBJ2-3; D is possibly TRBD2 (6 bases). Germline V lookup: CDR1 MGHRA, CDR2 YSYEKL. The CDR3 has 14 residues. Trimming shortened V by 3 bases and J by 0 bases, and 7 bases separated the two germline ends. The CDR3 loop reads CASSQAGSTDTQYF. The DNA of the CDR3 is TGCGCCAGCAGCCAGGCGGGGAGCACAGATACGCAGTATTTT.

The chain recombines TRBV28 with TRBJ2-7; a possible D gene is TRBD2 (6 bases). CDR1 and CDR2 (germline): MDHEN, SYDVKM. V gave up 8 bases and J gave up 3 bases, with 20 bases separating them. The CDR3 contains 15 residues. This chain's CDR3 is CASGGYYRDGYEQYV. The CDR3 coding sequence is TGTGCCAGCGGGGGGTATTACCGGGACGGCTACGAGCAGTACGTC.

The genes are TRBV11-3 and TRBJ2-1; 9 bases align to TRBD2. The J segment lost 1 base and the V segment lost 4 bases, leaving 5 bases of the junction unmatched. Per the germline V gene, CDR1 is SGHNT and CDR2 is YENEEA. This CDR3 region has 16 residues. Here the CDR3 DNA reads TGTGCCAGCAGCTCCCTAGCGGGAAAGTCCTACAATGAGCAGTTCTTC. It translates to CASSSLAGKSYNEQFF.

This clone was seen only a few times. This chain uses TRBV15 with TRBJ2-1; D might be TRBD1 (7 bases). Germline-derived CDR1 and CDR2 are LNHNV and YYDKDF (reference sequence). The germline V and J ends were trimmed by 1 base and 6 bases, with 10 bases remaining between them. This CDR3 has 14 amino acids. This chain's CDR3 is CATSRGGDSNEQFF. The CDR3 DNA follows: TGTGCCACCAGCAGAGGGGGGGACAGCAATGAGCAGTTCTTC.

CDR3 loop: CASTETVGGNSPLHF. Here the CDR3 DNA reads TGCGCCAGTACAGAGACGGTAGGAGGCAATTCACCCCTCCACTTT. The genes are TRBV5-1 and TRBJ1-6, with no clear D. CDR3 length equals 15 residues. The V end was cut by 8 bases, the J end by 7 bases, with 19 bases between. Looked up from germline, CDR1 is SGHRS and CDR2 is YFSETQ.

This clone turned up a few times. CDR3 sequence (DNA): TGTGCCAGCAGCTTGGCCCCAGGGAACTATGGCTACACCTTC. Translation: CASSLAPGNYGYTF. This chain links TRBV5-5 with TRBJ1-2, with D perhaps TRBD1 (5 bases). Germline-derived CDR1 and CDR2 are SGHKS and YYEKEE (reference sequence). Trimming removed 0 bases at V and 2 bases at J, with 8 bases between. There are 14 residues in the CDR3.

The chain has TRBV6-1 and TRBJ2-7; D is perhaps TRBD2 (6 bases). The V end was cut by 6 bases, the J end by 3 bases, with 12 bases between. Germline CDR1 MNHNS, CDR2 SASEGT. The CDR3 sequence is 13 residues long. As DNA, the CDR3 is TGTGCCAGCAGGAGGTCGGGAGACTACGAGCAGTACGTC. Residues: CASRRSGDYEQYV.

This sequence joins TRBV15 and TRBJ1-3; 8 bases agree with TRBD1. The length of the CDR3 is 17 residues. The germline CDR1 and CDR2 sequences are LNHNV and YYDKDF (reference sequence). J was trimmed by 1 base and V by 8 bases; bases with no gene match: 13. Written as DNA, the CDR3 is TGTGCCACCGGACAGGGAGAAAACCAACAGTCTGGAAACACCATATATTTT. Translated: CATGQGENQQSGNTIYF.

This clone was counted a few times. The chain couples TRBV5-1 to TRBJ1-5; the match to TRBD1 covers 10 bases. Per the germline V gene, CDR1 is SGHRS and CDR2 is YFSETQ. This CDR3 is 16 amino acids long. Trimming at V came to 2 bases and at J to 7 bases, leaving 9 bases not matched to a gene. CDR3 nucleotides: TGCGCCAGCAGCTTATTACCGGGACAGGGGACCCAGCCCCAGCATTTT. The encoded protein is CASSLLPGQGTQPQHF.

This clone was counted between two and nine times. An end of the junction does not agree with germline; a read error may underlie this. The chain combines TRBV18 with TRBJ1-3, with unresolved D. Germline loops: CDR1 KGHSH, CDR2 LQKENI. The CDR3 contains 14 residues. This chain's CDR3 is CASSPYGIGDTIYF. The CDR3 DNA follows: TGTGCCAGCTCACCATACGGTATTGGAGACACCATATATTTT.

The gene calls are TRBV10-3 and TRBJ2-7; 7 nucleotides match TRBD1. Germline values: CDR1 ENHRY, CDR2 SYGVKD. J was trimmed by 3 bases and V by 5 bases; bases with no gene match: 13. CDR3 length: 16 residues. The DNA of the CDR3 is TGTGCCATCAGTTCTCGGGACAGAACTAGGAACTACGAGCAGTACTTC. Protein: CAISSRDRTRNYEQYF.

The rearrangement uses TRBV19 and TRBJ2-1; D uncertain. V was shortened by 3 bases and J by 6 bases, with 6 bases between the two germline ends. The CDR3 is 12 amino acids. The germline gives CDR1 LNHDA, CDR2 SQIVND (reference sequence). The CDR3 DNA is TGTGCCAGTAGTATGAGAGTCAATGAGCAGTTCTTC. Its translation: CASSMRVNEQFF. The full variable domain, with the rest looked up from reference TRBV19 and TRBJ2-1, is DGGITQSPKYLFRKEGQNVTLSCEQNLNHDAMYWYRQDPGQGLRLIYYSQIVNDFQKGDIAEGYSVSREKKESFPLTVTSAQKNPTAFYLCASSMRVNEQFFGPGTRLTVL.

The chain uses TRBV11-2 and TRBJ2-1; D gene uncertain. Looked up from germline, CDR1 is SGHAT and CDR2 is FQNNGV. This CDR3 comprises 13 residues. V was shortened by 1 base and J by 9 bases, with 10 bases between the two germline ends. The CDR3: CASSLGAGGEQFF. CDR3 in DNA: TGTGCCAGCAGCTTAGGTGCCGGCGGTGAGCAGTTCTTC.

The V call is TRBV4-3, the J call TRBJ1-1; possibly TRBD1 for D (6 bases). Germline V lookup: CDR1 LGHNA, CDR2 YSLEER. V shed 0 bases and J shed 4 bases, with 12 bases lying between them. The CDR3 spans 15 residues. The CDR3, as DNA: TGCGCCAGCAGCCAAGATCAGGGGTTGGGCACTGAAGCTTTCTTT. Protein sequence: CASSQDQGLGTEAFF.

This sequence joins TRBV2 and TRBJ2-7; possibly TRBD2 for D (5 bases). V gave up 7 bases and J gave up 10 bases, with 20 bases separating them. Germline CDR1 is SNHLY and CDR2 is FYNNEI. The CDR3 is 13 amino acids. DNA of the CDR3: TGTGCCAGCACCCCGGGAATACGGTCAACCCAGTACTTC. Translating it yields CASTPGIRSTQYF. Based on the CDR3 plus reference TRBV2 and TRBJ2-7, the full variable domain is EPEVTQTPSHQVTQMGQEVILRCVPISNHLYFYWYRQILGQKVEFLVSFYNNEISEKSEIFDDQFSVERPDGSNFTLKIRSTKLEDSAMYFCASTPGIRSTQYFGPGTRLTVT.

The V and J genes are TRBV2 and TRBJ1-1; 9 positions match TRBD1. This CDR3 has 20 residues. J lost 2 bases, V lost 4 bases, and 20 bases had no gene match. The germline V gene has CDR1 SNHLY and CDR2 FYNNEI. The CDR3 DNA follows: TGTGCCAGCAGTGCGGCCATCATTTCCGTCGGGACAGGGAGCAACACTGAAGCTTTCTTT. Translated: CASSAAIISVGTGSNTEAFF.

The gene calls are TRBV9 and TRBJ2-3; 9 nucleotides align to TRBD2. J lost 1 base, V lost 0 bases, and 3 bases had no gene match. The CDR3 length is 16 residues. Germline-derived CDR1 and CDR2 are SGDLS and YYNGEE. The CDR3 DNA follows: TGTGCCAGCAGCGTAGCGATAGCGGGGGGCACAGATACGCAGTATTTT. Translated, it gives CASSVAIAGGTDTQYF. The full variable domain, in which reference TRBV9 and TRBJ2-3 provide the parts outside the CDR3, is DSGVTQTPKHLITATGQRVTLRCSPRSGDLSVYWYQQSLDQGLQFLIQYYNGEERAKGNILERFSAQQFPDLHSELNLSSLELGDSALYFCASSVAIAGGTDTQYFGPGTRLTVL.

The chain uses TRBV7-2 and TRBJ2-1; TRBD2 might be the D (6 bases). This CDR3 has 16 residues. Germline CDR1 reads SGHTA; CDR2 reads FQGNSA. V gave up 5 bases and J gave up 1 base, with 15 bases separating them. The CDR3 bases are TGTGCCAGCAGCACCGATAGCGGCCTATCCTACAATGAGCAGTTCTTC. Translating gives CASSTDSGLSYNEQFF.